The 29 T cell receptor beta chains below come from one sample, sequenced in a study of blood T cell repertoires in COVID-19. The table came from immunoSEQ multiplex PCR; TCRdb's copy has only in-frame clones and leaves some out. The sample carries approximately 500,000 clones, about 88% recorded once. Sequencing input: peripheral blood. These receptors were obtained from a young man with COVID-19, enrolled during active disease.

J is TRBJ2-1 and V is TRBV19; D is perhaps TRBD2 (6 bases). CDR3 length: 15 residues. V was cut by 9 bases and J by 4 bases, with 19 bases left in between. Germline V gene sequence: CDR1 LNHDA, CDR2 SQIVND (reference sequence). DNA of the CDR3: TGTGCCAGCCTCAGCGGTGGGGGGTCGTACAATGAGCAGTTCTTC. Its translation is CASLSGGGSYNEQFF.

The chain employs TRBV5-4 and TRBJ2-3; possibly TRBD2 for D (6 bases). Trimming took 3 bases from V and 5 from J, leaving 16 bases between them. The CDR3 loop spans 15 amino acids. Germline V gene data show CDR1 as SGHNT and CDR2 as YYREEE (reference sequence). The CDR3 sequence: CASSSGDSWVDTQYF. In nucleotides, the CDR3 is TGTGCCAGCAGCTCCGGGGACTCCTGGGTAGATACGCAGTATTTT. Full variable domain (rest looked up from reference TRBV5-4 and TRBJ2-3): ETGVTQSPTHLIKTRGQQVTLRCSSQSGHNTVSWYQQALGQGPQFIFQYYREEENGRGNFPPRFSGLQFPNYSSELNVNALELDDSALYLCASSSGDSWVDTQYFGPGTRLTVL.

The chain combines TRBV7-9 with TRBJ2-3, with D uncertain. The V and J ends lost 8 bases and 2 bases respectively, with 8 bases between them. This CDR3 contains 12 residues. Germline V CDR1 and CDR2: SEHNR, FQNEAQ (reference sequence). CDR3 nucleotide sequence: TGTGCCAGCCGTGCGATCACAGATACGCAGTATTTT. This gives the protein CASRAITDTQYF.

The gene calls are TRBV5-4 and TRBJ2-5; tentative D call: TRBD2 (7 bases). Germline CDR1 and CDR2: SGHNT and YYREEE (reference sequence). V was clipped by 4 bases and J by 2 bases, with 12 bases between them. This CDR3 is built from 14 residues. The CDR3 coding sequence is TGTGCCAGCAGCCCGGGGGGCAGTCAAGAGACCCAGTACTTC. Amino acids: CASSPGGSQETQYF.

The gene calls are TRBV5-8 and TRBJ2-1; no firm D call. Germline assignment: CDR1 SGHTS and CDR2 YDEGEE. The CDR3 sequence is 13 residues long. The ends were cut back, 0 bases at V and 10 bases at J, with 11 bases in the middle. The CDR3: CASSLGLAREQFF. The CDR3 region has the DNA TGTGCCAGCAGCTTGGGCTTAGCTCGGGAGCAGTTCTTC. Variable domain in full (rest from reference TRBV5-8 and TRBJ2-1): EAGVTQSPTHLIKTRGQQATLRCSPISGHTSVYWYQQALGLGLQFLLWYDEGEERNRGNFPPRFSGRQFPNYSSELNVNALELEDSALYLCASSLGLAREQFFGPGTRLTVL.

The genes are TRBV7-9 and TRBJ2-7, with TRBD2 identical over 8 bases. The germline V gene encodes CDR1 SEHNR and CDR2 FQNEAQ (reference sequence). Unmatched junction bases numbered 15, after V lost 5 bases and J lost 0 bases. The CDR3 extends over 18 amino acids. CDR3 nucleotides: TGTGCCAGCAGCCCCGGAGGTCTAGCGGGCGAGAGCTCCTACGAGCAGTACTTC. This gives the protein CASSPGGLAGESSYEQYF.

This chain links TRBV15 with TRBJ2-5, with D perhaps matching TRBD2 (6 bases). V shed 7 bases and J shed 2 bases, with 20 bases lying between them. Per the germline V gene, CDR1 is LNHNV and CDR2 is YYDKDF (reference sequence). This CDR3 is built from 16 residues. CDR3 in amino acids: CATTRGSGLKQETQYF. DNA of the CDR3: TGTGCCACCACCCGGGGGTCTGGACTAAAACAAGAGACCCAGTACTTC.

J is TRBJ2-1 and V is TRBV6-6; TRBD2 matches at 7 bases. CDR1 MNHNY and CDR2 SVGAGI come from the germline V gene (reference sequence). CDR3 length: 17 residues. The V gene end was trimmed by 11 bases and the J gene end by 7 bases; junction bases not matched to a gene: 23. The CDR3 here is CACKEGGRAVGPNEQFF. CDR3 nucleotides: TGTGCCTGCAAGGAGGGCGGGAGAGCGGTGGGCCCTAATGAGCAGTTCTTC.

The CDR3 nucleotides read TGTGCCAGCAGCGCTGGACAGGGATCCCACGAGCAGTACTTC. This codes for CASSAGQGSHEQYF. V and J are TRBV7-9 and TRBJ2-7; TRBD1 matches 8 bases. The CDR3 contains 14 residues. Germline-derived CDR1 and CDR2 are SEHNR and FQNEAQ (reference sequence). Trimming removed 5 bases from V and 5 bases from J; junction bases left unmatched: 8. The full variable domain, its missing parts supplied by reference TRBV7-9 and TRBJ2-7, is DTGVSQNPRHKITKRGQNVTFRCDPISEHNRLYWYRQTLGQGPEFLTYFQNEAQLEKSRLLSDRFSAERPKGSFSTLEIQRTEQGDSAMYLCASSAGQGSHEQYFGPGTRLTVT.

The CDR3: CASGLALTGSEQYF. In DNA, the CDR3 is TGTGCTAGTGGTTTGGCACTAACAGGGAGCGAGCAGTACTTC. The gene calls are TRBV12-5 and TRBJ2-7, with a tentative D call TRBD1 (6 bases). V was pared by 1 base and J by 6 bases, with 13 bases between. The germline CDR1 and CDR2 sequences are LGHNT and FRNRAP. The length of the CDR3 is 14 residues.

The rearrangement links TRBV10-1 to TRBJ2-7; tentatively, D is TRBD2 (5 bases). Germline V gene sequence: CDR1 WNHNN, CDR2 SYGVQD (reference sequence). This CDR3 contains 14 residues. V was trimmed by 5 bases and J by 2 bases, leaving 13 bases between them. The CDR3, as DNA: TGCGCCAGCAGTTTAGCGTTACAACCCTACGAGCAGTACTTC. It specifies CASSLALQPYEQYF.

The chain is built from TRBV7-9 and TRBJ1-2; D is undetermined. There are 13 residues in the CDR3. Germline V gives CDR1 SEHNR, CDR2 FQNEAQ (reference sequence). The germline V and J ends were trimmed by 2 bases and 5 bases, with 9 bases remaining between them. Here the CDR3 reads CASSLIPGYGYTF. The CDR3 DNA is TGTGCCAGCAGCTTAATTCCGGGATATGGCTACACCTTC.

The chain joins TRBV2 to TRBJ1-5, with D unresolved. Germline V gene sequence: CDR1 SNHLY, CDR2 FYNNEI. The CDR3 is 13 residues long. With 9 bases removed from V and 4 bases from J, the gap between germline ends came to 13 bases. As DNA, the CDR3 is TGTGCCAGTATGCGGTTTGGAAATCAGCCCCAGCATTTT. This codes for CASMRFGNQPQHF.

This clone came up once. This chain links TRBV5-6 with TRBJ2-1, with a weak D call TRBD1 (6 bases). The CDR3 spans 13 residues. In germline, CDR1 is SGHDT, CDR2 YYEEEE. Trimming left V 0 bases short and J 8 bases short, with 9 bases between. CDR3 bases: TGTGCCAGCAGCTTGGCACAGGGCGATGAGCAGTTCTTC. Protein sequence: CASSLAQGDEQFF.

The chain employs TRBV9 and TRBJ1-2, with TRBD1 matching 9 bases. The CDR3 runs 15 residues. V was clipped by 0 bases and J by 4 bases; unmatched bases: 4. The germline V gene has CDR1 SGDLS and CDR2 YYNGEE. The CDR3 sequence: CASSVGDRDGYGYTF. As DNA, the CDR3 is TGTGCCAGCAGCGTAGGGGACAGGGACGGCTATGGCTACACCTTC.

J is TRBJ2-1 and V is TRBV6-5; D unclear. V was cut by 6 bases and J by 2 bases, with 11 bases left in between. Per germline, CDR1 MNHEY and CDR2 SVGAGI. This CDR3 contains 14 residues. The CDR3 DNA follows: TGTGCCAGCAGGGAGAATTTCGCCTACAATGAGCAGTTCTTC. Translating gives CASRENFAYNEQFF.

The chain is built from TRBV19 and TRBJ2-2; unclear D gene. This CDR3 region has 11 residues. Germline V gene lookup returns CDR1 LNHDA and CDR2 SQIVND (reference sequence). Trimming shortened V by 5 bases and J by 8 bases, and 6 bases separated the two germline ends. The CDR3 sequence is CASSSVGELFF. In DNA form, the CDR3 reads TGTGCCAGTAGTTCGGTGGGGGAGCTGTTTTTT.

DNA for the CDR3: TGTGCCAGCAGCTTAGGTCCGGTGCGGAACAATCAGCCCCAGCATTTT. The encoded protein is CASSLGPVRNNQPQHF. The chain uses TRBV7-9 and TRBJ1-5, with D unclear. Germline V lookup: CDR1 SEHNR, CDR2 FQNEAQ (reference sequence). CDR3 length: 16 amino acids. The V and J ends lost 1 base and 3 bases respectively, with 13 bases between them.

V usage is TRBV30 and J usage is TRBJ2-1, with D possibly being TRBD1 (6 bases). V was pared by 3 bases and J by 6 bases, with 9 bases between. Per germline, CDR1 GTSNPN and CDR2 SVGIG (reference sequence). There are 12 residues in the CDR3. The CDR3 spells CAWRTGINEQFF. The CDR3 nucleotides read TGTGCCTGGAGAACAGGGATCAATGAGCAGTTCTTC.

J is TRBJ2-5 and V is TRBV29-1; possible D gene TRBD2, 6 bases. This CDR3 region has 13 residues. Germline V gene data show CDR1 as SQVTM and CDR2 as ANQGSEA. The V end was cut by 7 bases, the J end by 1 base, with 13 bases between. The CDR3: CSETISGQETQYF. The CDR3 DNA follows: TGCAGCGAGACTATTAGCGGCCAAGAGACCCAGTACTTC.

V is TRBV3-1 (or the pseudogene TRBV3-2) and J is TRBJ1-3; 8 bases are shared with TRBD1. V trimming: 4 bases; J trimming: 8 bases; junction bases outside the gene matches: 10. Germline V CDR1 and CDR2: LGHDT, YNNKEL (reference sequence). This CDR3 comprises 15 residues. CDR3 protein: CASSRDRNRPDTIYF. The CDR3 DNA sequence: TGTGCCAGCAGCCGGGACAGGAATCGTCCGGACACCATATATTTT.

Here the CDR3 reads CASRPQGDVKAFF. CDR3 bases: TGTGCCAGCAGGCCACAGGGGGACGTGAAAGCTTTCTTT. V is TRBV6-5 and J is TRBJ1-1; 8 bases match TRBD1. CDR1 MNHEY and CDR2 SVGAGI come from the germline V gene. The V segment lost 6 bases and the J segment 9 bases; nucleotides outside the gene matches: 9. CDR3 size: 13 residues.

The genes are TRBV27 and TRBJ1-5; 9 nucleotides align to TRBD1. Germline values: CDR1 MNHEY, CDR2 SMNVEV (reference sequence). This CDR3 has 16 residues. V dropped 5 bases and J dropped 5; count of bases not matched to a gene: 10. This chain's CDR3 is CASSLFRDRADQPQHF. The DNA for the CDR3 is TGTGCCAGCAGTCTATTCCGGGACAGGGCCGATCAGCCCCAGCATTTT.

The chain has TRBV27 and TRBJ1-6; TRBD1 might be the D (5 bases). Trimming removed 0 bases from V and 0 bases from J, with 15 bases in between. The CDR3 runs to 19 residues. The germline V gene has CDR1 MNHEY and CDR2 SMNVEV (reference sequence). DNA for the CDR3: TGTGCCAGCAGTTTATCATTGACAGCTTCTAGCTCCTATAATTCACCCCTCCACTTT. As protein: CASSLSLTASSSYNSPLHF.

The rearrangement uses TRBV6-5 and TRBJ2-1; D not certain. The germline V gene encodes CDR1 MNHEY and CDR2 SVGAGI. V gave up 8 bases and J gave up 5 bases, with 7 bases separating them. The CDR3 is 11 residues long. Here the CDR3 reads CASQRDNEQFF. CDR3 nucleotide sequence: TGTGCCAGCCAGCGAGACAATGAGCAGTTCTTC.

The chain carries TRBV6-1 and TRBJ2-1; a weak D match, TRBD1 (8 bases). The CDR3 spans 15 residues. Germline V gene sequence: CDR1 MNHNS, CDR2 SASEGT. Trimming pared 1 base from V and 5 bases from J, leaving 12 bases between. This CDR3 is CASSEGQGRDNEQFF. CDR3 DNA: TGTGCCAGCAGTGAAGGACAGGGGAGGGACAATGAGCAGTTCTTC.

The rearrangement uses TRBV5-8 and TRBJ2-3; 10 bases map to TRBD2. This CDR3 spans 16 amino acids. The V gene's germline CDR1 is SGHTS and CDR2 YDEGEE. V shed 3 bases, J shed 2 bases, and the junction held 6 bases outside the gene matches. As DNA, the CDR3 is TGTGCCAGCAGCTCCCGGACTAGCGGCCTCACAGATACGCAGTATTTT. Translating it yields CASSSRTSGLTDTQYF.

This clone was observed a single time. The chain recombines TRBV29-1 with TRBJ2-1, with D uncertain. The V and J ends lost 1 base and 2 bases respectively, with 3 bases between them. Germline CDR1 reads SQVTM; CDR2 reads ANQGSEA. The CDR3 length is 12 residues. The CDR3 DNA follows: TGCAGCGTTGAAGTCGCCTACAATGAGCAGTTCTTC. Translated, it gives CSVEVAYNEQFF.

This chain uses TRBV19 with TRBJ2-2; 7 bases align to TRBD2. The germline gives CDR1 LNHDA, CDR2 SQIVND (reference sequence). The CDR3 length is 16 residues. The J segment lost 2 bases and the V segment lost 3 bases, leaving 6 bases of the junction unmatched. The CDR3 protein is CASSMEAGPNTGELFF. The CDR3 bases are TGTGCCAGTAGTATGGAAGCGGGACCCAACACCGGGGAGCTGTTTTTT.